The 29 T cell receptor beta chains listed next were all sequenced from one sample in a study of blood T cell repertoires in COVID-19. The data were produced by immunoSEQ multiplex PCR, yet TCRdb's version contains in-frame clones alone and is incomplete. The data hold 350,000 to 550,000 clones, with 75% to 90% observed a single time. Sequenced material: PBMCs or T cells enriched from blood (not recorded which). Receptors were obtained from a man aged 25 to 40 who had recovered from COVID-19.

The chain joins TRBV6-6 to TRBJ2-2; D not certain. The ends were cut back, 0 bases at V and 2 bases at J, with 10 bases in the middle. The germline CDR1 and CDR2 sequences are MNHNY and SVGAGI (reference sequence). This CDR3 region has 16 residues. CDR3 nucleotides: TGTGCCAGCAGTTACTCCGACTTTAGTAACACCGGGGAGCTGTTTTTT. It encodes CASSYSDFSNTGELFF.

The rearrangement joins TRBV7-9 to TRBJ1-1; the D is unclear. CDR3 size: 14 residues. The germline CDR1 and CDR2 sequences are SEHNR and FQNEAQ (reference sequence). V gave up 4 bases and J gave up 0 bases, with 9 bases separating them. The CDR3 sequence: CASSSISVNTEAFF. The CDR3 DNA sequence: TGTGCCAGCAGCTCAATTAGCGTGAACACTGAAGCTTTCTTT.

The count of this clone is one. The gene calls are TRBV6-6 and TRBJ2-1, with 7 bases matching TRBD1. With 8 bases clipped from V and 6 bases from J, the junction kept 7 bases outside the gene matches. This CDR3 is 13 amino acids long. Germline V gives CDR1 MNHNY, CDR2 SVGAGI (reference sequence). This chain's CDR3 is CASATGVGNEQFF. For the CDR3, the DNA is TGTGCCAGCGCAACAGGGGTGGGCAATGAGCAGTTCTTC.

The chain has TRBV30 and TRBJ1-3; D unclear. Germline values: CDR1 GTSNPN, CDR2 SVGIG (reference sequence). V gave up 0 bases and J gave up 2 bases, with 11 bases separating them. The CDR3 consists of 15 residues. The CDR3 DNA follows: TGTGCCTGGAGTGTACCCACAGCCGCTGGAAACACCATATATTTT. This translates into CAWSVPTAAGNTIYF.

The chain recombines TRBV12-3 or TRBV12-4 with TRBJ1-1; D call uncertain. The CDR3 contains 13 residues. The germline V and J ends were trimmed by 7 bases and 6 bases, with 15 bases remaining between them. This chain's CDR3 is CASTPSGIAEAFF. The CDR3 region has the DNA TGTGCCAGCACCCCCTCCGGGATCGCTGAAGCTTTCTTT.

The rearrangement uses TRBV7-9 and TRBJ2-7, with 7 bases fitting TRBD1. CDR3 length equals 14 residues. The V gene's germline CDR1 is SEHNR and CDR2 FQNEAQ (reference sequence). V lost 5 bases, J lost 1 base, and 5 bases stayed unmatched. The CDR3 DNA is TGTGCCAGCAGCCGACAGGGCGAGTCCTACGAGCAGTACTTC. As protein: CASSRQGESYEQYF. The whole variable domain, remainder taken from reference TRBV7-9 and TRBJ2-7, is DTGVSQNPRHKITKRGQNVTFRCDPISEHNRLYWYRQTLGQGPEFLTYFQNEAQLEKSRLLSDRFSAERPKGSFSTLEIQRTEQGDSAMYLCASSRQGESYEQYFGPGTRLTVT.

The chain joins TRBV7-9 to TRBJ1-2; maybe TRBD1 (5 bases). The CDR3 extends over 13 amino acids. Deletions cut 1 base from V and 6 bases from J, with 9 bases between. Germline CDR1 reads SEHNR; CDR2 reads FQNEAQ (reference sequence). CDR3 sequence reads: CASSLVQTDGYTF. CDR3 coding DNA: TGTGCCAGCAGCTTAGTACAGACAGATGGCTACACCTTC.

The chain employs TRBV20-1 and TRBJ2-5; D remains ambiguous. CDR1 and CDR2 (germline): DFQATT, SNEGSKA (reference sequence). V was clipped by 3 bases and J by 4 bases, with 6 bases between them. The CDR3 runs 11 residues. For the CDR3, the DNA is TGCAGTGCTAGCTTTCGAGAGACCCAGTACTTC. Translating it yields CSASFRETQYF.

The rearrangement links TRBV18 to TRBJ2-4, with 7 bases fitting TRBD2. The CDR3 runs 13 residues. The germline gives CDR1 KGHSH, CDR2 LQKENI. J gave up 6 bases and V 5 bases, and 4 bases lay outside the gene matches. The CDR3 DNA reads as TGTGCCAGCTCAGTCGGCGGGGGAAACATTCAGTACTTC. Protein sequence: CASSVGGGNIQYF. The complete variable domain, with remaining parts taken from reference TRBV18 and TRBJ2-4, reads NAGVMQNPRHLVRRRGQEARLRCSPMKGHSHVYWYRQLPEEGLKFMVYLQKENIIDESGMPKERFSAEFPKEGPSILRIQQVVRGDSAAYFCASSVGGGNIQYFGAGTRLSVL.

CDR3 loop: CASSPTSGRTYNEQFF. CDR3 nucleotide sequence: TGTGCCAGCAGCCCCACTAGCGGGAGGACCTACAATGAGCAGTTCTTC. This chain uses TRBV3-1 (or the pseudogene TRBV3-2) with TRBJ2-1; 12 nucleotides align to TRBD2. V shed 4 bases and J 2 bases; nucleotides not matched to a gene: 3. The CDR3 spans 16 residues. Germline V gene lookup returns CDR1 LGHDT and CDR2 YNNKEL (reference sequence).

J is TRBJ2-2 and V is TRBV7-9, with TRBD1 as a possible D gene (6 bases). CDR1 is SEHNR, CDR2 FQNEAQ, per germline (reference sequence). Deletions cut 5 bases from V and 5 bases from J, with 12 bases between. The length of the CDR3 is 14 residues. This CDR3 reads CASSLEDSTGELFF. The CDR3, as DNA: TGTGCCAGCAGCCTAGAGGACAGTACCGGGGAGCTGTTTTTT.

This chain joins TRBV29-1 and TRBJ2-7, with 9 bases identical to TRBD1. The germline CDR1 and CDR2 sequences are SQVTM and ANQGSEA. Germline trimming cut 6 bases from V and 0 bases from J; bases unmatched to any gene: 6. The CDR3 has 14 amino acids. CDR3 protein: CSVAGTGSSYEQYF. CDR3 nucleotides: TGCAGCGTAGCCGGGACAGGGAGCTCCTACGAGCAGTACTTC.

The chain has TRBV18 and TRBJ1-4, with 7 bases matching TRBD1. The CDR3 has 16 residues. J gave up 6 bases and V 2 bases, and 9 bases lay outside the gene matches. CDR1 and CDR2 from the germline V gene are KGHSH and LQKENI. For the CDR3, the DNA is TGTGCCAGCTCACCATCCTTGACAGGGTCTGATGAAAAACTGTTTTTT. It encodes CASSPSLTGSDEKLFF.

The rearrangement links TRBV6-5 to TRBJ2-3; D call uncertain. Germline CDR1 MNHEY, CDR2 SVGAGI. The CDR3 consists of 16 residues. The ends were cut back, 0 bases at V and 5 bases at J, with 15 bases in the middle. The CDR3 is CASSYSIGAGGDTQYF. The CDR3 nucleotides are TGTGCCAGCAGTTACTCGATTGGAGCCGGTGGAGATACGCAGTATTTT.

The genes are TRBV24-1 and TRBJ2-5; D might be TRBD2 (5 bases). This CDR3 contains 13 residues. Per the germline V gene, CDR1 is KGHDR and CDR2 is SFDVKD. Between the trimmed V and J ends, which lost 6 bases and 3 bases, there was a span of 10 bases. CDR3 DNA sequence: TGTGCCACCAGTCTAGGAGCGGAAGAGACCCAGTACTTC. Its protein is CATSLGAEETQYF.

CDR3 region: CASGRDLLGMFF. The CDR3 DNA sequence: TGTGCTAGTGGCCGGGATTTATTGGGGATGTTTTTT. V gene TRBV12-5 combines with J gene TRBJ1-4; D uncertain. Germline V CDR1 and CDR2: LGHNT, FRNRAP. Trimming shortened V by 6 bases and J by 15 bases, and 17 bases separated the two germline ends. CDR3 length: 12 amino acids.

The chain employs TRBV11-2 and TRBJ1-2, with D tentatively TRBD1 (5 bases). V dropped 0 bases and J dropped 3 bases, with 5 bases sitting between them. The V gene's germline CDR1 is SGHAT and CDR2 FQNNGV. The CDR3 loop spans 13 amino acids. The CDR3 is CASSLETDYGYTF. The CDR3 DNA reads TGTGCCAGCAGCTTAGAGACAGACTATGGCTACACCTTC.

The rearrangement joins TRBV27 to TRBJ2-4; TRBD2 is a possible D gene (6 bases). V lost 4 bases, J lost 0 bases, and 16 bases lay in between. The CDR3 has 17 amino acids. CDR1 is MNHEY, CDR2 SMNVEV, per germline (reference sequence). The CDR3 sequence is CASSWEGRGLAKNIQYF. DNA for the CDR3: TGTGCCAGCAGTTGGGAAGGACGGGGACTAGCCAAAAACATTCAGTACTTC.

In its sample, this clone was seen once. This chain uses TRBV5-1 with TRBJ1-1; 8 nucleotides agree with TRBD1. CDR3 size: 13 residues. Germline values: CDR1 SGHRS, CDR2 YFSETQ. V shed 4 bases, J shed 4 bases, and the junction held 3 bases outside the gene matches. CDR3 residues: CASSPQGATEAFF. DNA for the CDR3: TGCGCCAGCAGCCCCCAGGGGGCCACTGAAGCTTTCTTT.

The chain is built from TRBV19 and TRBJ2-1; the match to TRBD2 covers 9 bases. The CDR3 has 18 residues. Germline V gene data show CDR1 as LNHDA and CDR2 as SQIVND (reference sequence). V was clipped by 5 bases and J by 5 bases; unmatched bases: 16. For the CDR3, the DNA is TGTGCCAGTAGTCAGGGCTGGAAGGTAGCGGGAGACCACAATGAGCAGTTCTTC. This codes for CASSQGWKVAGDHNEQFF.

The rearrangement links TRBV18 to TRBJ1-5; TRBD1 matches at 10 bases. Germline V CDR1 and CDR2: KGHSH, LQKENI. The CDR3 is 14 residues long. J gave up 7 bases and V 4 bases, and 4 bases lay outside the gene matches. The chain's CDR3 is CASSRDRGGQPQHF. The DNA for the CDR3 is TGTGCCAGCTCACGGGACAGGGGTGGCCAGCCCCAGCATTTT.

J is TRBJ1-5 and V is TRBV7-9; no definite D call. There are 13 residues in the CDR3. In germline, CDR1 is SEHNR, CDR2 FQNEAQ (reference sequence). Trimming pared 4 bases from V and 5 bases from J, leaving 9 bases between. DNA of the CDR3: TGTGCCAGCAGCTGGAGTGGCGATCAGCCCCAGCATTTT. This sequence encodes CASSWSGDQPQHF.

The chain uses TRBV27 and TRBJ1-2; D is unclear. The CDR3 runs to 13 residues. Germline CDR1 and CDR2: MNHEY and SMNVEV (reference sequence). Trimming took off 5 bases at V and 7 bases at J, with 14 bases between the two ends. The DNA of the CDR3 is TGTGCCAGCAGTCCAGGCCAACGGGGTGGCTACACCTTC. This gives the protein CASSPGQRGGYTF.

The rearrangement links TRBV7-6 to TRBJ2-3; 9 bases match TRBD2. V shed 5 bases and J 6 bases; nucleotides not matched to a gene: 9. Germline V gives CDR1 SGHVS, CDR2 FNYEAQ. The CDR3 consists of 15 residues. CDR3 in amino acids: CASSPIAGAPDTQYF. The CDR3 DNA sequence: TGTGCCAGCAGCCCGATAGCGGGAGCTCCGGATACGCAGTATTTT.

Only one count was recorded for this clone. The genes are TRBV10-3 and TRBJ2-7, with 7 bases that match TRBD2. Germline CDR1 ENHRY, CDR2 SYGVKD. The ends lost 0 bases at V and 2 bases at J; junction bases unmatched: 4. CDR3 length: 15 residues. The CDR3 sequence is CAISESAGWTYEQYF. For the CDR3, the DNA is TGTGCCATCAGTGAGTCAGCGGGATGGACCTACGAGCAGTACTTC.

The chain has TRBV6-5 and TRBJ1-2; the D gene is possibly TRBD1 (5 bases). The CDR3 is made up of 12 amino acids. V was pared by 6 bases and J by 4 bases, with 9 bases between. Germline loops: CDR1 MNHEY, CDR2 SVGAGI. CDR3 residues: CASRWGGYGYTF. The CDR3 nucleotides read TGTGCCAGCAGGTGGGGGGGCTATGGCTACACCTTC.

This CDR3 is CASSNRYREFEQFF. CDR3 sequence (DNA): TGTGCCAGCAGCAACCGATACAGGGAATTTGAGCAGTTCTTC. V gene TRBV27 combines with J gene TRBJ2-1; tentative D call: TRBD1 (6 bases). The CDR3 consists of 14 residues. V was shortened by 6 bases and J by 9 bases, with 18 bases between the two germline ends. CDR1 is MNHEY, CDR2 SMNVEV, per germline (reference sequence).

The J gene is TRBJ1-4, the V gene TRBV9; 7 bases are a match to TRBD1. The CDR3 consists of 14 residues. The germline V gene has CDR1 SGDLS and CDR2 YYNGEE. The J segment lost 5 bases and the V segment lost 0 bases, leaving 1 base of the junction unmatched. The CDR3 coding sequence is TGTGCCAGCAGCGTAGAACAGGGGAATGAAAAACTGTTTTTT. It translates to CASSVEQGNEKLFF.

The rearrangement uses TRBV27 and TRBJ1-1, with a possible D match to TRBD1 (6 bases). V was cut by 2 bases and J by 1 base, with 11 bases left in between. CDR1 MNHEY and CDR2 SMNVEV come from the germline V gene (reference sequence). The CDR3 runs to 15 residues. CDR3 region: CASSLDGQTNTEAFF. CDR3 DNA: TGTGCCAGCAGTTTAGACGGACAGACGAACACTGAAGCTTTCTTT.